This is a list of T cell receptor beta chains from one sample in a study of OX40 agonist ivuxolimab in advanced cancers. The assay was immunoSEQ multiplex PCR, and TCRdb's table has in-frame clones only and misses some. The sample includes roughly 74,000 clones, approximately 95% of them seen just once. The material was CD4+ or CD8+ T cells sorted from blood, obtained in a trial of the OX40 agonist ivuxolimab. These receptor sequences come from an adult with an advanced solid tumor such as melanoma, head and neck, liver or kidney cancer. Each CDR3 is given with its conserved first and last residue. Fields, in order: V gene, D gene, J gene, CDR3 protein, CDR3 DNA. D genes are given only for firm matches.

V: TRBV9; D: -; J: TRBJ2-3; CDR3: CASSVGTGTSTDTQYF; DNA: TGTGCCAGCAGCGTAGGGACGGGGACGAGCACAGATACGCAGTATTTT
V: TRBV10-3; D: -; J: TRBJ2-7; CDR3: CAIKEGIMYEQYF; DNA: TGTGCCATCAAAGAGGGTATAATGTACGAGCAGTACTTC
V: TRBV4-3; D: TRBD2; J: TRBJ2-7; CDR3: CASSPLAGGPNEQYF; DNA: TGCGCCAGCAGCCCCTTAGCGGGAGGGCCAAACGAGCAGTACTTC
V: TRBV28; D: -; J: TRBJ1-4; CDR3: CASSLRGGSEKLFF; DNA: TGTGCCAGCAGTTTACGGGGAGGGAGTGAAAAACTGTTTTTT
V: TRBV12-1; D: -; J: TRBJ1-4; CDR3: CASSFDGAGGLGYTNEKLFF; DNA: TGTGCCAGCAGCTTTGACGGGGCAGGGGGCTTAGGGTATACTAATGAAAAACTGTTTTTT
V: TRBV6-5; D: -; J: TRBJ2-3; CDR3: CASSYSKPDTQYF; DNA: TGTGCCAGCAGTTACTCGAAACCGGATACGCAGTATTTT
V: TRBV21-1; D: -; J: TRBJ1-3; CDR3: CWKGQGISKERNTIYF; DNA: TGTTGGAAAGGACAGGGAATCTCCAAGGAGAGAAACACCATATATTTT
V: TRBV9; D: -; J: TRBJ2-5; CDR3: CASSALLDGYGETQYF; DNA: TGTGCCAGCAGCGCCCTTTTGGATGGGTACGGGGAGACCCAGTACTTC
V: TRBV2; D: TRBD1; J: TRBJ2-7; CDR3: CASLGTGRAGRYF; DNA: TGTGCCAGCTTAGGGACAGGGCGCGCGGGGCGGTACTTC
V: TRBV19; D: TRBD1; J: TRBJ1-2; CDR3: CASNPGGSRGYTF; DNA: TGTGCCAGTAATCCAGGGGGCTCGAGGGGCTACACCTTC
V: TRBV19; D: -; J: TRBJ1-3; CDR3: CASTRYSGNTIYF; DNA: TGTGCCAGTACCAGGTACTCTGGAAACACCATATATTTT
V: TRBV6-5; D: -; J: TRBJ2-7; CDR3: CASSYPEQYF; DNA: TGTGCCAGCAGTTACCCCGAGCAGTACTTC
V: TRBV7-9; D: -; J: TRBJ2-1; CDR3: CASSLVDLDEQFF; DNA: TGTGCCAGCAGCTTAGTAGATCTGGATGAGCAGTTCTTC
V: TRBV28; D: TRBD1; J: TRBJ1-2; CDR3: CASSLRRRVGGGEGYTF; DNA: TGTGCCAGCAGTTTAAGGCGAAGGGTGGGAGGGGGCGAAGGCTACACCTTC
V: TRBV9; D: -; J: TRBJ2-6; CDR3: CASGANVLTF; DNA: TGTGCCTCTGGGGCCAACGTCCTGACTTTC
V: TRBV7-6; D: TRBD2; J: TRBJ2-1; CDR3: CASSLAGGYSYNEQFF; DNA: TGTGCCAGCAGCTTAGCGGGAGGGTACTCCTACAATGAGCAGTTCTTC
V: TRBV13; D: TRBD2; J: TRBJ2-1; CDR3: CASSAGTSGNNEQFF; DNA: TGTGCCAGCAGCGCCGGGACTAGCGGAAACAATGAGCAGTTCTTC
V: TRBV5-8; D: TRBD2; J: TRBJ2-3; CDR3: CASIGQREAFSTDTQYF; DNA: TGTGCCAGCATCGGGCAGCGGGAGGCCTTTAGCACAGATACGCAGTATTTT
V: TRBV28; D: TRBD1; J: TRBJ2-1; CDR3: CASSRQGAFYNEQFF; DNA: TGTGCCAGCAGTAGACAGGGGGCATTCTACAATGAGCAGTTCTTC